A single T cell receptor (beta chain) is shown here with its context. The antigen remains undetermined. Clones were sequenced by immunoSEQ multiplex PCR, and TCRdb holds only the in-frame ones, with some missing. The repertoire has hundreds of thousands of clones, about 95% of them found once; the top ten carry roughly 0.1%. This sample was taken from a study of shared clonotypes between healthy human individuals. Naive-designated CD8 cells lacked CD45RO, were positively enriched for CCR7, and omitted terminally differentiated effector memory CD45RA+ cells. Regarding the study as a whole: Although depth was large, rarefaction showed that sequencing of the sorted subsets was incomplete. Since donors were few, the genetic and exposure-history diversity represented was limited.

The receptor comes from a woman aged 25-40 years in good health. Input material: naive CD8+ T cells sorted from blood.

For the CDR3, the DNA is TGTGCCAGCAGCTATACAGCGGGGACCGGGGAGCTGTTTTTT. Translating it yields CASSYTAGTGELFF. The rearrangement uses TRBV5-6 and TRBJ2-2, with TRBD2 identical over 7 bases. From germline, CDR1 is SGHDT and CDR2 YYEEEE. The CDR3 is made up of 14 amino acids. The V segment lost 3 bases and the J segment 5 bases; nucleotides outside the gene matches: 4.